These 9 T cell receptor beta chains came from one sample sequenced in a study of shared clonotypes between healthy human individuals. Only CD45RO-negative cells positively selected for CCR7 counted as naive CD8 cells, so terminally differentiated effector memory CD45RA+ cells were excluded. TCRdb's table, derived via immunoSEQ multiplex PCR, lists solely in-frame clones and lacks some. This sample has 700,000 to 950,000 clones, with about 96% found just once. Sequenced input: naive CD8+ T cells sorted from blood. The receptors here all came from a man aged 25-45 years in good health.

The chain joins TRBV11-2 to TRBJ2-2; 11 nucleotides line up with TRBD2. CDR3 length: 17 amino acids. V was pared by 7 bases and J by 2 bases, with 9 bases of the junction left unmatched. Germline V gene lookup returns CDR1 SGHAT and CDR2 FQNNGV. CDR3 residues: CASIKQGLAVNTGELFF. The CDR3 DNA reads TGTGCCAGCATCAAACAGGGACTAGCGGTAAACACCGGGGAGCTGTTTTTT.

As for this clone: The sample has other DNA sequences that encode this CDR3 too. As DNA, the CDR3 is TGCAGCGTTGGAGGACAGGGCAACTACGAGCAGTACTTC. The encoded protein is CSVGGQGNYEQYF. This chain joins TRBV29-1 and TRBJ2-7, with 8 bases lining up with TRBD1. V was clipped by 4 bases and J by 3 bases; unmatched bases: 5. The CDR3 covers 13 residues. Per the germline V gene, CDR1 is SQVTM and CDR2 is ANQGSEA.

This clone was picked up one time. The chain couples TRBV5-1 to TRBJ1-2, with a weak D call TRBD1 (5 bases). V lost 0 bases and J 2 bases, leaving 11 bases between the germline ends. The CDR3 is made up of 15 amino acids. Germline V lookup: CDR1 SGHRS, CDR2 YFSETQ. Here the CDR3 DNA reads TGCGCCAGCAGCTTGGAGGGGCAGAGCAACTATGGCTACACCTTC. This translates into CASSLEGQSNYGYTF. The complete variable domain, with remaining parts taken from reference TRBV5-1 and TRBJ1-2, reads KAGVTQTPRYLIKTRGQQVTLSCSPISGHRSVSWYQQTPGQGLQFLFEYFSETQRNKGNFPGRFSGRQFSNSRSEMNVSTLELGDSALYLCASSLEGQSNYGYTFGSGTRLTVV.

This chain connects TRBV4-3 to TRBJ2-4; D might be TRBD1 (5 bases). CDR3 size: 16 residues. From germline, CDR1 is LGHNA and CDR2 YSLEER. Trimming removed 0 bases at V and 2 bases at J, with 11 bases between. This chain's CDR3 is CASSQDRTYTKNIQYF. In DNA form, the CDR3 reads TGCGCCAGCAGCCAAGATAGGACATACACCAAAAACATTCAGTACTTC.

J is TRBJ2-1 and V is TRBV19; TRBD2 matches at 7 bases. This CDR3 spans 14 amino acids. V lost 3 bases, J lost 8 bases, and 7 bases stayed unmatched. The germline V gene encodes CDR1 LNHDA and CDR2 SQIVND (reference sequence). CDR3 in DNA: TGTGCCAGTAGTATTGGAACTAGCGAATATGAGCAGTTCTTC. Translating it yields CASSIGTSEYEQFF. The complete variable domain, with remaining parts taken from reference TRBV19 and TRBJ2-1, reads DGGITQSPKYLFRKEGQNVTLSCEQNLNHDAMYWYRQDPGQGLRLIYYSQIVNDFQKGDIAEGYSVSREKKESFPLTVTSAQKNPTAFYLCASSIGTSEYEQFFGPGTRLTVL.

The gene calls are TRBV30 and TRBJ1-1; TRBD1 is a possible D gene (6 bases). The CDR3 runs to 14 residues. Germline CDR1 GTSNPN, CDR2 SVGIG (reference sequence). Trimming pared 7 bases from V and 0 bases from J, leaving 15 bases between. This chain's CDR3 is CALETGIMNTEAFF. As DNA, the CDR3 is TGTGCCTTAGAGACAGGCATTATGAACACTGAAGCTTTCTTT.

The V and J genes are TRBV11-2 and TRBJ2-1; D is unclear. V dropped 1 base and J dropped 4 bases, with 14 bases sitting between them. Germline values: CDR1 SGHAT, CDR2 FQNNGV. The CDR3 runs to 16 residues. In nucleotides, the CDR3 is TGTGCCAGCAGCTTAGTTCCTCCCATTATTTACAATGAGCAGTTCTTC. It encodes CASSLVPPIIYNEQFF.

The V and J genes are TRBV7-6 and TRBJ2-5, with D possibly matching TRBD2 (6 bases). V lost 2 bases and J 1 base, leaving 26 bases between the germline ends. Germline assignment: CDR1 SGHVS and CDR2 FNYEAQ. The CDR3 runs 20 residues. The CDR3 DNA follows: TGTGCCAGCAGCTTATTTGGACCGGGACGAGTGGAGGGTACCCAAGAGACCCAGTACTTC. It is translated as CASSLFGPGRVEGTQETQYF.

This clone came up once. The gene calls are TRBV23-1 and TRBJ1-4; 7 bases are a match to TRBD1. TRBV23-1 is labeled an ORF, and its function is uncertain. This CDR3 has 15 amino acids. Trimming removed 4 bases from V and 4 bases from J; junction bases left unmatched: 6. CDR3 in DNA: TGCGCCAGCAGTCCCCCGGGGACAGTTAATGAAAAACTGTTTTTT. This translates into CASSPPGTVNEKLFF.